This T cell receptor beta chain was sequenced during a study of PD-L1 blockade in urothelial cancer. Each PCR had synthetic TCR analog templates added to it as a spike-in. The method was immunoSEQ multiplex PCR; TCRdb's version includes in-frame clones alone and lacks a portion of them. The table includes approximately 120,000 clones, 86% detected once. V was pared by 3 bases and J by 5 bases, with 11 bases of the junction left unmatched. CDR1 SEHNR and CDR2 FQNEAQ come from the germline V gene (reference sequence). The CDR3 extends over 16 amino acids. Time point meaning: peripheral blood 6 weeks after treatment start.

The input for sequencing was PBMCs, taken around atezolizumab (anti-PD-L1) treatment. The V gene is TRBV7-9, the J gene TRBJ2-7; 9 positions agree with TRBD2. The clonotype was recovered from a man aged 45-60 years with urothelial cancer. The CDR3 sequence is CASSLELSREGHEQYF. In DNA, the CDR3 is TGTGCCAGCAGCTTGGAGCTATCGCGGGAGGGCCACGAGCAGTACTTC.